These 14 T cell receptor beta chains share one sample of origin, sequenced in a study of blood T cell repertoires in COVID-19 (dated by TCRdb to 2020 to 2021). Libraries were constructed by the immunoSEQ multiplex PCR assay. Held by TCRdb, this immuneACCESS table contains in-frame sequences only and omits some clones. Under half of the omission traces to an unresolved V gene where checked; the cause of the rest is unknown. For this sample the table gives hundreds of thousands of clones, of which more than 85% were detected only once. The top ten clones comprise approximately 4.3% of the sample. What was sequenced was peripheral blood. The receptor set was obtained from a middle-aged man with acute or convalescent COVID-19.

Here the CDR3 reads CASSLQGPGELFF. In DNA form, the CDR3 reads TGCGCCAGCAGCTTACAGGGTCCCGGGGAGCTGTTTTTT. The chain couples TRBV5-1 to TRBJ2-2; tentative D call: TRBD1 (6 bases). Germline CDR1 and CDR2: SGHRS and YFSETQ. Between the trimmed V and J ends, which lost 2 bases and 6 bases, there was a span of 8 bases. The CDR3 covers 13 residues.

The chain carries TRBV10-3 and TRBJ1-5; D possibly corresponds to TRBD1 (6 bases). Trimming pared 6 bases from V and 3 bases from J, leaving 9 bases between. CDR1 and CDR2 (germline): ENHRY, SYGVKD. This CDR3 spans 13 amino acids. The CDR3 DNA is TGTGCCATCAGCCAGGGGAACAATCAGCCCCAGCATTTT. It specifies CAISQGNNQPQHF.

The rearrangement uses TRBV19 and TRBJ1-1; D is undetermined. Germline CDR1 is LNHDA and CDR2 is SQIVND (reference sequence). Trimming cost V 10 bases and J 4 bases, with 16 bases left between them. This CDR3 region has 13 residues. CDR3 protein: CATIPPEGTEAFF. Here the CDR3 DNA reads TGTGCCACTATACCCCCAGAGGGCACTGAAGCTTTCTTT. The whole variable domain, remainder taken from reference TRBV19 and TRBJ1-1, is DGGITQSPKYLFRKEGQNVTLSCEQNLNHDAMYWYRQDPGQGLRLIYYSQIVNDFQKGDIAEGYSVSREKKESFPLTVTSAQKNPTAFYLCATIPPEGTEAFFGQGTRLTVV.

The chain carries TRBV5-8 and TRBJ2-3; D gene uncertain. Trimming took off 1 base at V and 6 bases at J, with 15 bases between the two ends. CDR1 and CDR2 (germline): SGHTS, YDEGEE. The CDR3 is 15 residues long. CDR3 coding DNA: TGTGCCAGCAGCTTGCTCACCGAACAGACCGATACGCAGTATTTT. Amino acids: CASSLLTEQTDTQYF.

The chain joins TRBV9 to TRBJ1-1; D is unclear. The V end lost 0 bases, the J end lost 3 bases, and 6 bases lay between the germline ends. Per germline, CDR1 SGDLS and CDR2 YYNGEE. There are 13 residues in the CDR3. DNA of the CDR3: TGTGCCAGCAGCGTAGCCGCGTACACTGAAGCTTTCTTT. Amino acids: CASSVAAYTEAFF.

J is TRBJ1-2 and V is TRBV5-4, with a tentative D call TRBD1 (6 bases). This CDR3 is built from 14 residues. The germline V gene has CDR1 SGHNT and CDR2 YYREEE (reference sequence). Trimming removed 4 bases at V and 10 bases at J, with 20 bases between. The CDR3 loop reads CASSIIQGTRTYTF. CDR3 DNA sequence: TGTGCCAGCAGCATAATACAGGGTACTCGAACCTACACCTTC. Filled out from reference TRBV5-4 and TRBJ1-2, the complete variable domain reads ETGVTQSPTHLIKTRGQQVTLRCSSQSGHNTVSWYQQALGQGPQFIFQYYREEENGRGNFPPRFSGLQFPNYSSELNVNALELDDSALYLCASSIIQGTRTYTFGSGTRLTVV.

The rearrangement uses TRBV10-1 and TRBJ2-1; 8 bases fit TRBD1. CDR3 length: 13 residues. The trim removed 8 bases at V and 11 bases at J, leaving 11 bases unmatched. Germline values: CDR1 WNHNN, CDR2 SYGVQD (reference sequence). The CDR3 nucleotides are TGCGCCAGCGCCGGACAGGGTAGAGTAAAGCAGTTCTTC. This translates into CASAGQGRVKQFF.

This clone was detected a few times. V and J are TRBV4-1 and TRBJ2-7; D uncertain. The CDR3 is 13 residues long. Germline CDR1 and CDR2: MGHRA and YSYEKL. Trimming removed 0 bases from V and 3 bases from J, with 6 bases in between. The CDR3 here is CASSQEEYYEQYF. The CDR3 region has the DNA TGCGCCAGCAGCCAAGAGGAGTACTACGAGCAGTACTTC.

In DNA, the CDR3 is TGTGCTAGTGGTTTGGCCTTATCCTTCTCTGGGGCCAACGTCCTGACTTTC. It is translated as CASGLALSFSGANVLTF. The J gene is TRBJ2-6, the V gene TRBV12-5; D is undetermined. V dropped 1 base and J dropped 0 bases, with 10 bases sitting between them. The CDR3 length is 17 residues. Germline CDR1 reads LGHNT; CDR2 reads FRNRAP.

CDR3 nucleotide sequence: TGTGCCAGCAGTGAAACGGGACTGACCGCCTACTCTGGAAACACCATATATTTT. This gives the protein CASSETGLTAYSGNTIYF. This chain uses TRBV6-1 with TRBJ1-3; D may be TRBD1 (5 bases). Trimming took off 2 bases at V and 0 bases at J, with 17 bases between the two ends. In germline, CDR1 is MNHNS, CDR2 SASEGT. The CDR3 loop spans 18 amino acids.

This clone is a singleton in its sample. V gene TRBV3-1 (or the pseudogene TRBV3-2) combines with J gene TRBJ2-6, with D unclear. CDR1 and CDR2 from the germline V gene are LGHDT and YNNKEL (reference sequence). The CDR3 contains 16 residues. The V end lost 1 base, the J end lost 0 bases, and 7 bases lay between the germline ends. Here the CDR3 reads CASSQGAISGANVLTF. In nucleotides, the CDR3 is TGTGCCAGCAGCCAAGGGGCAATCTCTGGGGCCAACGTCCTGACTTTC.

Details on this clone: This sample also contains other DNA sequences that code for the same CDR3. CDR3 nucleotide sequence: TGTGCTAGTGGTTTGAACGGTTCACCCCTCCACTTT. It yields the protein CASGLNGSPLHF. The V call is TRBV12-5, the J call TRBJ1-6; D unclear. Trimming cost V 2 bases and J 9 bases, with 5 bases left between them. The CDR3 spans 12 residues. In germline, CDR1 is LGHNT, CDR2 FRNRAP. Full variable domain (remainder filled in from reference TRBV12-5 and TRBJ1-6): DARVTQTPRHKVTEMGQEVTMRCQPILGHNTVFWYRQTMMQGLELLAYFRNRAPLDDSGMPKDRFSAEMPDATLATLKIQPSEPRDSAVYFCASGLNGSPLHFGNGTRLTVT.

This clone was observed a handful of times. V is TRBV10-1 and J is TRBJ1-5, with D perhaps matching TRBD1 (6 bases). The V gene lost 8 bases and the J gene lost 5 bases, with 10 bases spanning the gap. The CDR3 consists of 12 residues. The germline V gene has CDR1 WNHNN and CDR2 SYGVQD (reference sequence). Here the CDR3 reads CASGQSHQPQHF. CDR3 coding DNA: TGCGCCAGCGGACAGTCCCATCAGCCCCAGCATTTT.

This clone occurred a few times. The chain is built from TRBV6-2 or TRBV6-3 and TRBJ2-2; 13 nucleotides match TRBD2. J gave up 6 bases and V 2 bases, and 3 bases lay outside the gene matches. The germline V gene encodes CDR1 MNHEY and CDR2 SVGEGT. CDR3 length: 16 residues. Written as DNA, the CDR3 is TGTGCCAGCAGTTACAGGACTAGCGGGGGACCCGGGGAGCTGTTTTTT. It translates to CASSYRTSGGPGELFF.